The 21 T cell receptor beta chains below come from one sample, sequenced in a study of T cells in Graves' hyperthyroidism and ophthalmopathy. Using RNA transcripts as the source, TCR beta CDR3 regions were amplified. TCR CDR3 regions were first amplified by RT-PCR with HTBI primers. TCRdb independently ran MiXCR on the multiplex PCR reads; one entry per CDR3 protein. The top ten hold more than 25% of the sample, which has a few hundred thousand distinct CDR3 sequences, roughly 20% seen once. Sequencing input: blood. The receptors were gathered from a young man with Graves' hyperthyroidism.

This clonotype was counted ten times or more. The chain uses TRBV5-1 and TRBJ1-1; TRBD1 is a possible D gene (6 bases). Trimming left V 4 bases short and J 1 base short, with 14 bases between. The CDR3 length is 15 residues. Germline CDR1 SGHRS, CDR2 YFSETQ. Here the CDR3 DNA reads TGCGCCAGCAGCAACTCGGAACAGGGGAACACTGAAGCTTTCTTT. It translates to CASSNSEQGNTEAFF. Filled out from reference TRBV5-1 and TRBJ1-1, the complete variable domain reads KAGVTQTPRYLIKTRGQQVTLSCSPISGHRSVSWYQQTPGQGLQFLFEYFSETQRNKGNFPGRFSGRQFSNSRSEMNVSTLELGDSALYLCASSNSEQGNTEAFFGQGTRLTVV.

In this sample, this clonotype turned up many times. V and J are TRBV14 and TRBJ2-5; 8 nucleotides agree with TRBD1. The junction had 13 bases not matched to a gene; V was cut back by 2 bases and J by 2 bases. This CDR3 is built from 18 residues. Germline lookup yields CDR1 SGHDN and CDR2 FVKESK. Written as DNA, the CDR3 is TGTGCCAGCAGCCAACAGATCCCCCCGACAGGGGCGCAAGAGACCCAGTACTTC. It is translated as CASSQQIPPTGAQETQYF.

This clonotype has at least ten counts. The chain links TRBV12-3 or TRBV12-4 to TRBJ2-7; D may be TRBD2 (5 bases). This CDR3 region has 15 residues. V dropped 4 bases and J dropped 0 bases, with 13 bases sitting between them. CDR3 sequence (DNA): TGTGCCAGCAGTTACTGGACTCACAGCTCCTACGAGCAGTACTTC. It translates to CASSYWTHSSYEQYF.

The chain recombines TRBV6-1 with TRBJ1-5, with D perhaps TRBD1 (6 bases). The CDR3 contains 16 residues. Germline V gene lookup returns CDR1 MNHNS and CDR2 SASEGT. The V gene lost 1 base and the J gene lost 6 bases, with 16 bases spanning the gap. CDR3 coding DNA: TGTGCCAGCAGTGAAGATCACAGGGCAAACATTCAGCCCCAGCATTTT. It codes for CASSEDHRANIQPQHF.

The table lists this clonotype with many counts. V and J are TRBV6-2 or TRBV6-3 and TRBJ2-7; 9 bases map to TRBD1. CDR1 and CDR2 from the germline V gene are MNHEY and SVGEGT. This CDR3 has 14 residues. The J segment lost 3 bases and the V segment lost 6 bases, leaving 6 bases of the junction unmatched. The CDR3 nucleotides are TGTGCCAGCAGGGGGGACAGGGCGAACTACGAGCAGTACTTC. Protein product: CASRGDRANYEQYF.

The genes are TRBV7-3 and TRBJ2-7; the D is unclear. The germline V gene has CDR1 SGHTA and CDR2 FQGTGA. The CDR3 contains 13 residues. Trimming shortened V by 5 bases and J by 0 bases, and 8 bases separated the two germline ends. CDR3 nucleotides: TGTGCCAGCAGCCCCTACCCCTCCTACGAGCAGTACTTC. It translates to CASSPYPSYEQYF.

This clonotype has ten or more counts. The genes are TRBV6-9 and TRBJ2-7; D call uncertain. Germline loops: CDR1 MNHGY, CDR2 SVAAGI. The CDR3 totals 15 residues. Trimming left V 8 bases short and J 0 bases short, with 17 bases between. For the CDR3, the DNA is TGTGCCAGCTTCGGGCGACCGCGTACCTCCTACGAGCAGTACTTC. Encoded protein: CASFGRPRTSYEQYF.

This clonotype has at least ten counts. This chain uses TRBV9 with TRBJ2-2, with 7 bases lining up with TRBD2. CDR3 size: 17 residues. Germline loops: CDR1 SGDLS, CDR2 YYNGEE. The trim removed 0 bases at V and 3 bases at J, leaving 8 bases unmatched. This CDR3 reads CASSVDLASGYTGELFF. The DNA of the CDR3 is TGTGCCAGCAGCGTAGATCTCGCTAGCGGCTACACCGGGGAGCTGTTTTTT.

This clonotype was seen more than once but under ten times. DNA for the CDR3: TGCGCCAGCAGCCCGCTAGGGTCTAGCGGAGGTTTCTACGAGCAGTACTTC. It encodes CASSPLGSSGGFYEQYF. The rearrangement links TRBV5-1 to TRBJ2-7; 7 nucleotides line up with TRBD2. The ends lost 4 bases at V and 3 bases at J; junction bases unmatched: 16. There are 17 residues in the CDR3. Looked up from germline, CDR1 is SGHRS and CDR2 is YFSETQ.

The gene calls are TRBV28 and TRBJ1-6, with TRBD1 as a possible D gene (6 bases). Germline CDR1 and CDR2: MDHEN and SYDVKM. Trimming shortened V by 6 bases and J by 10 bases, and 13 bases separated the two germline ends. The length of the CDR3 is 13 residues. CDR3 protein: CASSYREDSPLHF. Here the CDR3 DNA reads TGTGCCAGCAGCTACAGGGAGGACTCACCCCTCCACTTT.

This clonotype appeared many times. This sequence joins TRBV19 and TRBJ1-1; a weak D match, TRBD1 (5 bases). V was clipped by 9 bases and J by 0 bases, with 11 bases between them. The CDR3 length is 13 residues. Germline V gene data show CDR1 as LNHDA and CDR2 as SQIVND (reference sequence). CDR3 residues: CASRDSLNTEAFF. DNA for the CDR3: TGTGCCAGCAGGGACTCATTGAACACTGAAGCTTTCTTT.

This clonotype was recorded many times. The chain couples TRBV19 to TRBJ1-6; TRBD1 might be the D (6 bases). V gave up 8 bases and J gave up 10 bases, with 18 bases separating them. The CDR3 contains 14 residues. The germline gives CDR1 LNHDA, CDR2 SQIVND (reference sequence). The CDR3 protein is CASGEQGGKSPLHF. The CDR3 nucleotides read TGTGCCAGTGGGGAACAGGGTGGAAAGTCACCCCTCCACTTT.

The CDR3 DNA reads as TGTGCCAGCAGCGTGCGACTAGGGGAGACCCAGTACTTC. This encodes CASSVRLGETQYF. This chain connects TRBV9 to TRBJ2-5, with a tentative D call TRBD2 (6 bases). The germline V gene encodes CDR1 SGDLS and CDR2 YYNGEE. The CDR3 is 13 amino acids. Between the trimmed V and J ends, which lost 2 bases and 5 bases, there was a span of 10 bases.

This clonotype has a count of ten or more. The V gene is TRBV29-1, the J gene TRBJ1-1, with TRBD1 identical over 7 bases. In germline, CDR1 is SQVTM, CDR2 ANQGSEA. The CDR3 spans 12 residues. V lost 7 bases to trimming and J lost 1 base; unmatched junction nucleotides: 3. As DNA, the CDR3 is TGCAGCGGGCGACAGGGGAACACTGAAGCTTTCTTT. Protein sequence: CSGRQGNTEAFF.

This clonotype was observed a few times. V and J are TRBV5-5 and TRBJ1-6; TRBD1 aligns across 10 bases. Looked up from germline, CDR1 is SGHKS and CDR2 is YYEKEE (reference sequence). CDR3 size: 15 residues. J was trimmed by 8 bases and V by 4 bases; bases with no gene match: 6. The CDR3 nucleotides read TGTGCCAGCAGCCTTGCCGGGACAGGGGATTCACCCCTCCACTTT. This codes for CASSLAGTGDSPLHF. Full variable domain (rest looked up from reference TRBV5-5 and TRBJ1-6): DAGVTQSPTHLIKTRGQQVTLRCSPISGHKSVSWYQQVLGQGPQFIFQYYEKEERGRGNFPDRFSARQFPNYSSELNVNALLLGDSALYLCASSLAGTGDSPLHFGNGTRLTVT.

The gene calls are TRBV7-9 and TRBJ2-2, with TRBD1 identical over 8 bases. CDR1 is SEHNR, CDR2 FQNEAQ, per germline (reference sequence). This CDR3 contains 19 residues. Losses at the gene ends were 6 bases for V and 2 bases for J; bases not matched to a gene: 17. CDR3 nucleotides: TGTGCCAGCAGTTTTCTTCCTAAGATCGGACAGGGCAACACCGGGGAGCTGTTTTTT. This codes for CASSFLPKIGQGNTGELFF.

This clonotype was counted ten times or more. The genes are TRBV28 and TRBJ1-1; TRBD1 might be the D (5 bases). Germline V gene lookup returns CDR1 MDHEN and CDR2 SYDVKM. The V and J ends lost 8 bases and 0 bases respectively, with 10 bases between them. This CDR3 contains 13 residues. CDR3 residues: CASRQPMNTEAFF. The CDR3 coding sequence is TGTGCCAGCCGACAGCCTATGAACACTGAAGCTTTCTTT.

This clonotype was picked up many times. The chain employs TRBV7-2 and TRBJ1-1; no definite D call. Trimming pared 2 bases from V and 12 bases from J, leaving 19 bases between. This CDR3 region has 14 residues. The germline CDR1 and CDR2 sequences are SGHTA and FQGNSA. The CDR3 is CASSLSRSGRMTFF. As DNA, the CDR3 is TGTGCCAGCAGCTTAAGTCGGTCTGGTAGGATGACTTTCTTT.

This clonotype showed up many times. The rearrangement links TRBV2 to TRBJ2-7; no clear D gene. The CDR3 consists of 13 residues. Trimming cost V 6 bases and J 1 base, with 10 bases left between them. Germline V lookup: CDR1 SNHLY, CDR2 FYNNEI. Here the CDR3 reads CASRAAPSYEQYF. CDR3 DNA sequence: TGTGCCAGCAGGGCCGCCCCTTCCTACGAGCAGTACTTC. Looking up the rest from reference TRBV2 and TRBJ2-7 gives the full variable domain: EPEVTQTPSHQVTQMGQEVILRCVPISNHLYFYWYRQILGQKVEFLVSFYNNEISEKSEIFDDQFSVERPDGSNFTLKIRSTKLEDSAMYFCASRAAPSYEQYFGPGTRLTVT.

This clonotype was detected many times. This chain connects TRBV20-1 to TRBJ2-7; TRBD1 aligns across 7 bases. V gave up 5 bases and J gave up 9 bases; unmatched junction bases: 7. This CDR3 has 11 amino acids. Germline V gives CDR1 DFQATT, CDR2 SNEGSKA (reference sequence). CDR3 bases: TGCAGTGCTGAAACAGGGGCCATGCAGTACTTC. This gives the protein CSAETGAMQYF.

This clonotype was observed many times. V usage is TRBV5-6 and J usage is TRBJ1-1, with TRBD1 identical over 7 bases. The CDR3 spans 13 residues. The V segment lost 5 bases and the J segment 6 bases; nucleotides outside the gene matches: 7. Per the germline V gene, CDR1 is SGHDT and CDR2 is YYEEEE. The CDR3 loop is CASRRRTGPEAFF. CDR3 sequence (DNA): TGTGCCAGCAGACGTCGGACAGGCCCTGAAGCTTTCTTT.